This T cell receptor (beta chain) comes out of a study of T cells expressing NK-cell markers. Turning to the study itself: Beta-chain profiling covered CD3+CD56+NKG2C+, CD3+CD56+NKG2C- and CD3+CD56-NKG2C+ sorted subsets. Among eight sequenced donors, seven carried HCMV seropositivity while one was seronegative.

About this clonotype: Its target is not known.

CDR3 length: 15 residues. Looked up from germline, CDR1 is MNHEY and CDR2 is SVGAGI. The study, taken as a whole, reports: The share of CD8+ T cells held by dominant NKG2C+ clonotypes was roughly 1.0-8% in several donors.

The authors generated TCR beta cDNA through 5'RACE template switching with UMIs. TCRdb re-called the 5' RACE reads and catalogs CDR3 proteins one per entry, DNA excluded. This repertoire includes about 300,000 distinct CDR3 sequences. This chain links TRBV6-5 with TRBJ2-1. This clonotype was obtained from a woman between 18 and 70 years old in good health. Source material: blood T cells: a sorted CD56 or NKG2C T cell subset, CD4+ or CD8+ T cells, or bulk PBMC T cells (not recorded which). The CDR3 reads CASSYDAGIYNEQFF.